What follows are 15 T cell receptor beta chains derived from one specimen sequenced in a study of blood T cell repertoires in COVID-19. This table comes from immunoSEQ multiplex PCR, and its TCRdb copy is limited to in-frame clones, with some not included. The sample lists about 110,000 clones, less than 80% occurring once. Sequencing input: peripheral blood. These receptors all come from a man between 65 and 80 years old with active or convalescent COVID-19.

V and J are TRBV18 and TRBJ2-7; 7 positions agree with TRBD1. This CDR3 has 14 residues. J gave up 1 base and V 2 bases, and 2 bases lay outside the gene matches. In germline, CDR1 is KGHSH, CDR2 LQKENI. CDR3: CASSPGGQSYEQYF. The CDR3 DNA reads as TGTGCCAGCTCACCAGGGGGACAGTCCTACGAGCAGTACTTC. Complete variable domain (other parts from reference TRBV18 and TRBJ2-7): NAGVMQNPRHLVRRRGQEARLRCSPMKGHSHVYWYRQLPEEGLKFMVYLQKENIIDESGMPKERFSAEFPKEGPSILRIQQVVRGDSAAYFCASSPGGQSYEQYFGPGTRLTVT.

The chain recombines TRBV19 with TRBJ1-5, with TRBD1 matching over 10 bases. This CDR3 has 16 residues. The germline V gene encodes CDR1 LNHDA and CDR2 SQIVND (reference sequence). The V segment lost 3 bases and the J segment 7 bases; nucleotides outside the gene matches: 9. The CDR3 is CASSMSTGGSGQPQHF. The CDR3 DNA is TGTGCCAGTAGTATGTCGACAGGGGGCTCGGGACAGCCCCAGCATTTT. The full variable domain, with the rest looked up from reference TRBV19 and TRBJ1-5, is DGGITQSPKYLFRKEGQNVTLSCEQNLNHDAMYWYRQDPGQGLRLIYYSQIVNDFQKGDIAEGYSVSREKKESFPLTVTSAQKNPTAFYLCASSMSTGGSGQPQHFGDGTRLSIL.

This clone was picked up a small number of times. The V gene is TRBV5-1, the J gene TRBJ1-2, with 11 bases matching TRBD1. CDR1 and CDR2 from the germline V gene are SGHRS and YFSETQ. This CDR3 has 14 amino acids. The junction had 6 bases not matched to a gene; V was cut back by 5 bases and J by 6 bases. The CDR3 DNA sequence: TGCGCCAGCAGTCCAGGGACAGGGGGGAATGGCTACACCTTC. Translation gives CASSPGTGGNGYTF.

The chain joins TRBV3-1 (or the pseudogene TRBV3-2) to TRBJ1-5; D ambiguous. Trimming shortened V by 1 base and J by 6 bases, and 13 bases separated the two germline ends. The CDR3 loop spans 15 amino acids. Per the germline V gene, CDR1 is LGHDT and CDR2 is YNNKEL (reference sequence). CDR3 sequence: CASSQGGSVRQPQHF. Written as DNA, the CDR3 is TGTGCCAGCAGCCAAGGCGGCAGCGTCCGTCAGCCCCAGCATTTT.

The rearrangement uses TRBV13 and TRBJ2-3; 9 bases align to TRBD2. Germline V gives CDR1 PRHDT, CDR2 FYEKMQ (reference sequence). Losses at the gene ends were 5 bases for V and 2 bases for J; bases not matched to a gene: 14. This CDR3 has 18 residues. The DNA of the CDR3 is TGTGCCAGCAGCCAGGGACTAGCTACCTTAGGTTACACAGATACGCAGTATTTT. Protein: CASSQGLATLGYTDTQYF.

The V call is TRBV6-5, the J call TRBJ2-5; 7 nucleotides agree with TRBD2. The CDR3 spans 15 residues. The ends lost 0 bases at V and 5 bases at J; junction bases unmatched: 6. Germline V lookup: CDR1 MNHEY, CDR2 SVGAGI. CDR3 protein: CASSYSRELGETQYF. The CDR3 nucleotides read TGTGCCAGCAGTTACTCGCGGGAGTTGGGGGAGACCCAGTACTTC.

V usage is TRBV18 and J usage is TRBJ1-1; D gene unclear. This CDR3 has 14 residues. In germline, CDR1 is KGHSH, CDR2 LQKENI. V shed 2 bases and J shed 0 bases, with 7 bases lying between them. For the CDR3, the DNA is TGTGCCAGCTCACCAACATCTCTGAACACTGAAGCTTTCTTT. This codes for CASSPTSLNTEAFF.

The CDR3 DNA reads TGTGCCATAGGGACTAGCGGGGAAGGTCCCGATACGCAGTATTTT. Its translation: CAIGTSGEGPDTQYF. The V gene is TRBV21-1, the J gene TRBJ2-3; TRBD2 is the table's D call, not checked against the DNA. TRBV21-1 is noted as a pseudogene. The CDR3 consists of 15 residues.

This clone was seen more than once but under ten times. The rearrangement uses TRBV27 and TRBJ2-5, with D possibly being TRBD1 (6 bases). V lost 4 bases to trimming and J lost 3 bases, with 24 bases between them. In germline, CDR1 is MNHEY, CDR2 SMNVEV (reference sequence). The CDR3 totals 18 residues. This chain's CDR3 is CASSYRPTPGDPKETQYF. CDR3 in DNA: TGTGCCAGCAGTTACCGACCGACTCCAGGGGACCCTAAAGAGACCCAGTACTTC.

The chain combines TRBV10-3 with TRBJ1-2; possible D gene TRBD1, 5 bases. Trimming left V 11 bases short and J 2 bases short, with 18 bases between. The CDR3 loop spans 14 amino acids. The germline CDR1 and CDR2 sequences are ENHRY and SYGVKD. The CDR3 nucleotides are TGTGCCTCGCTGGGGGGGGGTTCAAACTATGGCTACACCTTC. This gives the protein CASLGGGSNYGYTF.

The CDR3 reads CASSLLGEGYTF. CDR3 in DNA: TGTGCCAGCAGTTTATTAGGGGAAGGCTACACCTTC. The rearrangement joins TRBV12-3 or TRBV12-4 to TRBJ1-2; perhaps TRBD1 as D (5 bases). The CDR3 length is 12 residues. V shed 2 bases and J shed 8 bases, with 9 bases lying between them.

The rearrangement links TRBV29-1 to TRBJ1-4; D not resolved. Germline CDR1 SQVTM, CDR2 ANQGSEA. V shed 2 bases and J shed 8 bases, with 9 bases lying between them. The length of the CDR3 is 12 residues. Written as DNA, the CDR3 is TGCAGCGTTGAACGGTCCGGGGAAAAACTGTTTTTT. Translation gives CSVERSGEKLFF. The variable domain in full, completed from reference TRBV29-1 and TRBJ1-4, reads SAVISQKPSRDICQRGTSLTIQCQVDSQVTMMFWYRQQPGQSLTLIATANQGSEATYESGFVIDKFPISRPNLTFSTLTVSNMSPEDSSIYLCSVERSGEKLFFGSGTQLSVL.

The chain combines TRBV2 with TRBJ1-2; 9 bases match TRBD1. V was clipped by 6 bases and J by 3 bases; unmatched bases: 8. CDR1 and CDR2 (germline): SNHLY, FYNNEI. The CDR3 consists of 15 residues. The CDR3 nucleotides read TGTGCCAGCAGCACTCACAGGGGGCGCGACTATGGCTACACCTTC. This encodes CASSTHRGRDYGYTF.

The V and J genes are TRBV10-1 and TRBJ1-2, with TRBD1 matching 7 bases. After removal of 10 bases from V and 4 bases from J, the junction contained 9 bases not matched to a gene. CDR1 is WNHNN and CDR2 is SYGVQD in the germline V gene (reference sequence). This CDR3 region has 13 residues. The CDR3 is CATSMTGSYGYTF. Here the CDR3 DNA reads TGCGCCACCTCGATGACAGGGAGCTATGGCTACACCTTC.

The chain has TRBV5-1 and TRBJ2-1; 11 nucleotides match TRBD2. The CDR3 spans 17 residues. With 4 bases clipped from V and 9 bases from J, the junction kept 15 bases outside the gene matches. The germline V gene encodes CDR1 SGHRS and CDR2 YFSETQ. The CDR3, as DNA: TGCGCCAGCAGCCCCCTTAGCGGGAGGGCCATTGGGACTGAGCAGTTCTTC. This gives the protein CASSPLSGRAIGTEQFF. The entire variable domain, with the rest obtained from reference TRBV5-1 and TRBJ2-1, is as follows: KAGVTQTPRYLIKTRGQQVTLSCSPISGHRSVSWYQQTPGQGLQFLFEYFSETQRNKGNFPGRFSGRQFSNSRSEMNVSTLELGDSALYLCASSPLSGRAIGTEQFFGPGTRLTVL.